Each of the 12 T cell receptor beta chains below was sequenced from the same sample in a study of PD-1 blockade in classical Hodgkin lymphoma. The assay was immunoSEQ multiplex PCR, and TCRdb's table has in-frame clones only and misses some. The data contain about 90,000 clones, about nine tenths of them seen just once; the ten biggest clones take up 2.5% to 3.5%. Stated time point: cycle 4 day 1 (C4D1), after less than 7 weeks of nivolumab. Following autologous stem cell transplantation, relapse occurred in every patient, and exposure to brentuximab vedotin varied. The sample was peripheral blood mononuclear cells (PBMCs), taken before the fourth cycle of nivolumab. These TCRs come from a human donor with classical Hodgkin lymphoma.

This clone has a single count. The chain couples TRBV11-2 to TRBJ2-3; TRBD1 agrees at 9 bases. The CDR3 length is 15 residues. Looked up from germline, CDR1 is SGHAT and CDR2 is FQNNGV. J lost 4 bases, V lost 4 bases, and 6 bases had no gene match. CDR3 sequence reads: CASSSNRGPADTQYF. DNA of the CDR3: TGTGCCAGCAGCTCTAACAGGGGGCCGGCAGATACGCAGTATTTT.

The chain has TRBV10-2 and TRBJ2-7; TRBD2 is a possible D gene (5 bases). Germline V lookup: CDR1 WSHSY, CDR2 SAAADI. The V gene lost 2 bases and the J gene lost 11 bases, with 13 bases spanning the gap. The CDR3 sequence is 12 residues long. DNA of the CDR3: TGCGCCAGCAGTGAGAGGACTCTGGGCGAGTACTTC. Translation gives CASSERTLGEYF.

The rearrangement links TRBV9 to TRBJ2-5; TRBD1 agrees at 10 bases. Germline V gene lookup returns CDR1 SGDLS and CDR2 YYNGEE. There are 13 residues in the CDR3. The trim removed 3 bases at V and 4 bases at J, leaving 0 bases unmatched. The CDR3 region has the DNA TGTGCCAGCAGCGGGGACAGGGGAGAGACCCAGTACTTC. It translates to CASSGDRGETQYF.

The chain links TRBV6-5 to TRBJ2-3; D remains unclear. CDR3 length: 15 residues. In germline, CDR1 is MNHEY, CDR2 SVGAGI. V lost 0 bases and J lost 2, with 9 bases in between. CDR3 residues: CASSYSSSFTDTQYF. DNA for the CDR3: TGTGCCAGCAGTTACTCCTCCTCATTCACAGATACGCAGTATTTT.

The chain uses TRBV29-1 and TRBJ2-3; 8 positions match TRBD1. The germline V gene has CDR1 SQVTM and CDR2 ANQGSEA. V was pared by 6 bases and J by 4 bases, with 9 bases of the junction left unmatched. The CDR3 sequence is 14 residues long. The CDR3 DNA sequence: TGCAGCGTCGTGGGCAGGGGGCCACCAGATACGCAGTATTTT. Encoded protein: CSVVGRGPPDTQYF.

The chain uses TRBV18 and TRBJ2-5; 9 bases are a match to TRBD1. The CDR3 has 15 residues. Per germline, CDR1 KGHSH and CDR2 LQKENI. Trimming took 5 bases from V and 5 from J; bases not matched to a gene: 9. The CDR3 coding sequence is TGTGCCAGCTCATCCGGACAGGGGAGGTGGGAGACCCAGTACTTC. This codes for CASSSGQGRWETQYF.

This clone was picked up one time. The DNA of the CDR3 is TGTGCCAGTAGTATAGATCGTTGGGAAGGACTCTATGGCTACACCTTC. It yields the protein CASSIDRWEGLYGYTF. The V gene is TRBV19, the J gene TRBJ1-2; D is unclear. This CDR3 spans 16 amino acids. V dropped 0 bases and J dropped 4 bases, with 15 bases sitting between them. Germline CDR1 is LNHDA and CDR2 is SQIVND (reference sequence).

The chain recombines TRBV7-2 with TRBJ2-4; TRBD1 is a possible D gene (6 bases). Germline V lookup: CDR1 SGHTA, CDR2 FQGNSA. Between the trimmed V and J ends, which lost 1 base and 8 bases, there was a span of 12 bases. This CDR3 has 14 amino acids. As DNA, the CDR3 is TGTGCCAGCAGCTTAGGCCGAGGGGGTCACATTCAGTACTTC. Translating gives CASSLGRGGHIQYF.

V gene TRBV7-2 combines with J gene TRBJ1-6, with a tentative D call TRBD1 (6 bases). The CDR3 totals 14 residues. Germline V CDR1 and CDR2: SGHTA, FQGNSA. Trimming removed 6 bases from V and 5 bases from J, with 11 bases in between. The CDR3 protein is CASRRDNNNSPLHF. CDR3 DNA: TGTGCCAGCAGACGGGACAACAATAATTCACCCCTCCACTTT.

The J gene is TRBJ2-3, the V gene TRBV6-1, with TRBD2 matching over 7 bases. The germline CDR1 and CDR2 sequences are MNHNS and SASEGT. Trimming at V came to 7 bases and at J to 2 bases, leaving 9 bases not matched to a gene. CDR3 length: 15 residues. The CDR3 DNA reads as TGTGCCAGCACTCGGACTAGAGACCTCACAGATACGCAGTATTTT. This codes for CASTRTRDLTDTQYF.

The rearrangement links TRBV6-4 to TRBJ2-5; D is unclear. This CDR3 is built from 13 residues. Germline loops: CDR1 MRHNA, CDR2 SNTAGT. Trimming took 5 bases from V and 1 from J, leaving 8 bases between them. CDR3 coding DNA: TGTGCCAGCAGTAGTAAAGCCCAAGAGACCCAGTACTTC. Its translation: CASSSKAQETQYF.

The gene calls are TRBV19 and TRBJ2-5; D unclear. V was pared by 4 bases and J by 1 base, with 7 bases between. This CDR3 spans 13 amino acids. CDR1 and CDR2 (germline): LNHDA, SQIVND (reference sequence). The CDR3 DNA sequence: TGTGCCAGTAGTAAAAGCCCCCAAGAGACCCAGTACTTC. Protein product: CASSKSPQETQYF.